The 4 T cell receptor beta chains given below trace back to one sample, sequenced in a study of T cells in Graves' hyperthyroidism and ophthalmopathy. RNA transcripts yielded amplified TCR beta CDR3 regions. When the TCR CDR3 underwent first-round RT-PCR, the HTBI primer set was used. TCRdb re-called the multiplex PCR reads with MiXCR, one entry per CDR3 protein. The repertoire has a few hundred thousand distinct CDR3 sequences, about 15% of them found once; the top ten carry around 17%. The material sequenced was blood. These receptors came from a woman aged 18-29 years with Graves' ophthalmopathy.

This clonotype was counted at least ten times. The chain recombines TRBV19 with TRBJ1-1; D not certain. V dropped 8 bases and J dropped 1 base, with 8 bases sitting between them. Germline lookup yields CDR1 LNHDA and CDR2 SQIVND (reference sequence). The CDR3 sequence is 12 residues long. CDR3 region: CASLTPNTEAFF. The CDR3 nucleotides read TGTGCCAGTTTAACACCGAACACTGAAGCTTTCTTT. Based on the CDR3 plus reference TRBV19 and TRBJ1-1, the full variable domain is DGGITQSPKYLFRKEGQNVTLSCEQNLNHDAMYWYRQDPGQGLRLIYYSQIVNDFQKGDIAEGYSVSREKKESFPLTVTSAQKNPTAFYLCASLTPNTEAFFGQGTRLTVV.

V and J are TRBV12-3 or TRBV12-4 and TRBJ2-1; the D is unclear. V shed 1 base and J shed 7 bases, with 11 bases lying between them. The CDR3 runs to 14 residues. For the CDR3, the DNA is TGTGCCAGCAGTTTAGAGAGGCCACCTAATGAGCAGTTCTTC. Translated: CASSLERPPNEQFF.

This clonotype was observed many times. The chain couples TRBV29-1 to TRBJ1-1; D gene ambiguous. With 6 bases removed from V and 4 bases from J, the gap between germline ends came to 9 bases. The CDR3 runs 11 residues. Per germline, CDR1 SQVTM and CDR2 ANQGSEA. In DNA, the CDR3 is TGCAGCGTCGACCCCTCCACTGAAGCTTTCTTT. This encodes CSVDPSTEAFF.

Ten or more counts support this clonotype. The V and J genes are TRBV30 and TRBJ2-2; possibly TRBD2 for D (6 bases). V dropped 0 bases and J dropped 6 bases, with 8 bases sitting between them. Germline V gene lookup returns CDR1 GTSNPN and CDR2 SVGIG (reference sequence). This CDR3 spans 13 amino acids. In DNA, the CDR3 is TGTGCCTGGAGTGTCGGGGAGGCCGGGGAGCTGTTTTTT. Translated: CAWSVGEAGELFF.